The sequence of this TCR beta chain was determined in a study of low-dose radiotherapy and immunotherapy resistance in tumors. About the study: Each patient took aspirin at a dose of 300 mg by mouth once daily over the course of four cycles, with dosing beginning on cycle 1 day 1.

The CDR3 totals 16 residues. Trimming at V came to 3 bases and at J to 0 bases, leaving 7 bases not matched to a gene. Germline V lookup: CDR1 DFQATT, CDR2 SNEGSKA (reference sequence). Covering alpha and beta chains, TRAV- and TRBV-specific primers were used for the first-strand cDNA. Both a constant-region primer and a V-primer adapter served to amplify TCRs across roughly 20 PCR cycles. TCRdb itself ran the reads through MiXCR, one entry per CDR3 protein. The sample includes roughly 100,000 distinct CDR3 sequences, about a fifth of them seen just once. Time point meaning: after trial treatment. Indicated treatment: LDRT plus nivolumab, ipilimumab, low-dose cyclophosphamide and aspirin (RACIN trial). It was nivolumab, ipilimumab, aspirin, low-dose cyclophosphamide and low-dose radiotherapy that donors received. The sample holds many counts of this clonotype.

The chain combines TRBV20-1 with TRBJ2-2, with 7 bases matching TRBD1. This TCR derives from a male donor with prostate cancer. The sample was PBMCs, taken after low-dose radiotherapy plus immunotherapy. CDR3 sequence: CSASRTGTANTGELFF. The CDR3 DNA reads TGCAGTGCTAGCAGAACCGGGACAGCGAACACCGGGGAGCTGTTTTTT.